Listed below are T cell receptor beta chains from one sample, sequenced in a study of cytomegalovirus exposure and HLA in healthy donors. TCRdb's table, derived via immunoSEQ multiplex PCR, lists solely in-frame clones and lacks some. The sample includes over 200,000 clones, about 80% seen only once; the top ten take 0.58%. Sequencing used PBMCs. The origin of the receptors is a woman aged 40 to 50 in good health and CMV-seronegative. Both conserved end residues are part of each CDR3. The order of the fields is clone size, D gene, J gene, V gene, CDR3 protein, CDR3 DNA. A D gene is named only where the DNA matches it firmly. Clone size appears in some rows only: once, few, many, or a class for an expanded clone.

>.|.|TRBJ1-1|TRBV19
CASRVGANTEAFF
TGTGCCAGTCGGGTTGGAGCCAACACTGAAGCTTTCTTT
>.|.|TRBJ2-6|TRBV30
CAWSRDNSGANVLTF
TGTGCCTGGTCCCGGGACAACTCTGGGGCCAACGTCCTGACTTTC
>.|.|TRBJ2-1|TRBV6-5
CASRSHPFLGSEQFF
TGTGCCAGCCGATCCCACCCGTTTCTGGGCAGTGAGCAGTTCTTC
>.|.|TRBJ1-1|TRBV5-1
CASSFSVNTEAFF
TGCGCCAGCAGCTTTTCTGTGAACACTGAAGCTTTCTTT
>.|TRBD1|TRBJ2-4|TRBV6-1
CASSENPGQENKYF
TGTGCCAGCAGTGAAAATCCTGGACAGGAGAACAAGTACTTC
>.|TRBD2|TRBJ2-5|TRBV19
CASSTRTSGHQETQYF
TGTGCCAGTAGTACCCGGACTAGCGGCCACCAAGAGACCCAGTACTTC
>.|TRBD1|TRBJ2-1|TRBV5-6
CASSRTGLAQFF
TGTGCCAGCAGCAGGACAGGGTTGGCGCAGTTCTTC
>few|.|TRBJ2-2|TRBV4-3
CASSQDLPGTGELFF
TGCGCCAGCAGCCAAGATCTACCGGGTACCGGGGAGCTGTTTTTT
>.|TRBD1|TRBJ1-1|TRBV4-3
CASSQGGTVEAFF
TGCGCCAGCAGCCAAGGAGGGACAGTTGAAGCTTTCTTT
>.|.|TRBJ2-3|TRBV7-8
CASSFNSDTQYF
TGTGCCAGCAGTTTTAACTCAGATACGCAGTATTTT
>.|TRBD2|TRBJ2-2|TRBV27
CASSRLVAGVLTGELFF
TGTGCCAGCAGTCGCCTCGTCGCGGGGGTTCTCACCGGGGAGCTGTTTTTT
>few|TRBD2|TRBJ2-3|TRBV19
CASNSGDTDTQYF
TGTGCCAGTAATAGCGGGGACACAGATACGCAGTATTTT
>.|TRBD1|TRBJ1-1|TRBV5-6
CASSLWDRGPKGTEAFF
TGTGCCAGCAGCTTATGGGACAGGGGGCCCAAGGGCACTGAAGCTTTCTTT
>.|.|TRBJ1-5|TRBV4-2
CASSQELPDTESNQPQHF
TGTGCCAGCAGCCAAGAGCTGCCGGACACCGAGAGCAATCAGCCCCAGCATTTT
>.|TRBD2|TRBJ2-3|TRBV6-4
CASSVLSGESTDTQYF
TGTGCCAGCAGTGTTTTGAGCGGGGAAAGCACAGATACGCAGTATTTT
>.|.|TRBJ2-7|TRBV7-9
CASSPGRAYEQYF
TGTGCCAGCAGCCCAGGTCGCGCCTACGAGCAGTACTTC
>.|TRBD1|TRBJ2-1|TRBV7-9
CASSFDRGNEQFF
TGTGCCAGCAGCTTCGACAGGGGCAATGAGCAGTTCTTC
>.|TRBD1|TRBJ2-3|TRBV5-5
CASSPDRAGTDTQYF
TGTGCCAGCAGTCCGGACAGGGCGGGCACAGATACGCAGTATTTT
>.|.|TRBJ2-2|TRBV5-4
CASSARGAWGTGELFF
TGTGCCAGCAGCGCCCGGGGGGCCTGGGGCACCGGGGAGCTGTTTTTT
>.|.|TRBJ2-7|TRBV2
CASNVAGQGYEQYF
TGTGCCAGCAACGTAGCGGGACAGGGCTACGAGCAGTACTTC
>.|TRBD1|TRBJ1-6|TRBV7-9
CASSLTQGAHSPLHF
TGTGCCAGCAGCTTAACTCAGGGGGCACATTCACCCCTCCACTTT
>.|TRBD1|TRBJ1-2|TRBV6-5
CASSSTFGQASGYTF
TGTGCCAGCAGTTCCACCTTCGGACAGGCTAGTGGCTACACCTTC
>.|TRBD1|TRBJ1-2|TRBV5-1
CASSLTGGGYGYTF
TGCGCCAGCAGCTTGACAGGGGGGGGCTATGGCTACACCTTC
>.|TRBD1|TRBJ1-1|TRBV9
CASTTGTGVTEAFF
TGTGCCAGCACCACCGGTACAGGGGTGACTGAAGCTTTCTTT
>.|.|TRBJ2-5|TRBV18
CASSPGLEETQYF
TGTGCCAGCTCACCGGGTCTGGAGGAGACCCAGTACTTC
>.|.|TRBJ2-3|TRBV30
CAWSLHGTQYF
TGTGCCTGGAGCCTCCACGGTACGCAGTATTTT
>.|TRBD1|TRBJ2-7|TRBV19
CASSIRDRGREQYF
TGTGCCAGTAGTATAAGGGACAGGGGGCGCGAGCAGTACTTC